These 6 T cell receptor beta chains originate from one sample sequenced in a study of T cells after yellow fever vaccination. TCRdb reprocessed the 5' RACE reads via MiXCR and lists one record per CDR3 protein. The profile shows about 140,000 distinct CDR3 sequences, 7.7% of them singletons. The sample consisted of CD4+ T cells sorted from PBMCs, taken 5 days after the yellow fever booster vaccination. These receptors were taken from a man under 40 who received the YFV17D yellow fever vaccine.

This clonotype was observed many times. The chain joins TRBV12-3 or TRBV12-4 to TRBJ1-5; a possible D gene is TRBD1 (5 bases). The CDR3 has 13 residues. V dropped 4 bases and J dropped 7 bases, with 11 bases sitting between them. CDR3 sequence reads: CASSSDSGQPQHF. Written as DNA, the CDR3 is TGTGCCAGCAGTTCTGACAGTGGACAGCCCCAGCATTTT.

This clonotype showed up many times. The chain has TRBV7-3 and TRBJ2-1; TRBD2 aligns across 9 bases. There are 13 residues in the CDR3. Germline V lookup: CDR1 SGHTA, CDR2 FQGTGA. Losses at the gene ends were 6 bases for V and 6 bases for J; bases not matched to a gene: 3. As DNA, the CDR3 is TGTGCCAGCAGTCTTAGCGGGAGCAATGAGCAGTTCTTC. Translated: CASSLSGSNEQFF. Looking up the rest from reference TRBV7-3 and TRBJ2-1 gives the full variable domain: GAGVSQTPSNKVTEKGKYVELRCDPISGHTALYWYRQSLGQGPEFLIYFQGTGAADDSGLPNDRFFAVRPEGSVSTLKIQRTERGDSAVYLCASSLSGSNEQFFGPGTRLTVL.

This clonotype has ten or more counts. The rearrangement links TRBV20-1 to TRBJ1-1, with 7 bases lining up with TRBD1. V was clipped by 3 bases and J by 4 bases; unmatched bases: 11. Germline assignment: CDR1 DFQATT and CDR2 SNEGSKA (reference sequence). CDR3 size: 15 residues. The chain's CDR3 is CSASSPGQRSTEAFF. In nucleotides, the CDR3 is TGCAGTGCTAGCTCCCCGGGACAGCGAAGCACTGAAGCTTTCTTT.

This clonotype appeared many times. V is TRBV5-5 and J is TRBJ2-7, with D possibly matching TRBD1 (5 bases). In germline, CDR1 is SGHKS, CDR2 YYEKEE (reference sequence). This CDR3 comprises 13 residues. Trimming pared 4 bases from V and 2 bases from J, leaving 10 bases between. The CDR3: CASSPPTAYEQYF. The CDR3 DNA reads TGTGCCAGCAGCCCGCCGACAGCCTACGAGCAGTACTTC.

This clonotype was picked up many times. The chain uses TRBV6-5 and TRBJ1-2, with D tentatively TRBD1 (6 bases). Trimming took 6 bases from V and 7 from J, leaving 18 bases between them. CDR3 size: 14 residues. Germline V lookup: CDR1 MNHEY, CDR2 SVGAGI. CDR3 DNA sequence: TGTGCCAGCAGCCCTCGCCCGGGGGCGCGTGGCTACACCTTC. As protein: CASSPRPGARGYTF.

This clonotype was seen repeatedly, ten times or more. The V and J genes are TRBV12-3 or TRBV12-4 and TRBJ2-5, with D possibly matching TRBD2 (5 bases). Trimming cost V 2 bases and J 5 bases, with 9 bases left between them. The CDR3 spans 13 residues. Here the CDR3 reads CASSLPPGETQYF. CDR3 sequence (DNA): TGTGCCAGCAGTTTACCTCCGGGGGAGACCCAGTACTTC.